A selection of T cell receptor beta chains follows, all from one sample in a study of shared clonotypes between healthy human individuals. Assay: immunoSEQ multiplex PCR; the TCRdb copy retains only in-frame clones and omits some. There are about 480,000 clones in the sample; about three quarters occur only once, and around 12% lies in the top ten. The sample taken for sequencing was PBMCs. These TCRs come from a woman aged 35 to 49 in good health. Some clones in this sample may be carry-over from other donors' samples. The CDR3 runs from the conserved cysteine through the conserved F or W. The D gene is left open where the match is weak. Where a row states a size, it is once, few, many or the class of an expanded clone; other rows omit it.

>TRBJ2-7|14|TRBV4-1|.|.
TGCGCCAGCAGCCAAGTCGCGCGTTCCTACGAGCAGTACTTC
CASSQVARSYEQYF
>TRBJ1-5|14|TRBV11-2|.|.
TGTGCCAGCAGCTTACGGCCAGGCCATCAGCCCCAGCATTTT
CASSLRPGHQPQHF
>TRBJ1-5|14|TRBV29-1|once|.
TGCAGCGTTGGGGACCCAGCCCTCAATCAGCCCCAGCATTTT
CSVGDPALNQPQHF
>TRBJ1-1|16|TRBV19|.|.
TGTGCCAGTAGTATAGGGCCCCGGAGGAGGAACACTGAAGCTTTCTTT
CASSIGPRRRNTEAFF
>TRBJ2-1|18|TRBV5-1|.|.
TGCGCCAGCAGCGTGGGAGCCTCCCATCAAGCCTCCTACAATGAGCAGTTCTTC
CASSVGASHQASYNEQFF
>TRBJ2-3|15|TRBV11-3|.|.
TGTGCCAGCAGCTTAGGCGGGGGCACGGCAGATACGCAGTATTTT
CASSLGGGTADTQYF
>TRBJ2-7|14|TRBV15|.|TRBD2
TGTGCCACCAGCAGGACTAGCGGGAGTTACGAGCAGTACTTC
CATSRTSGSYEQYF
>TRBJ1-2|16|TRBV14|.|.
TGTGCCAGCAGCCAAGATCTCTCCATTCCCCACTATGGCTACACCTTC
CASSQDLSIPHYGYTF
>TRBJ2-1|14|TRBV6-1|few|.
TGTGCCAGCAGTGAAGCGAGGGGATACAATGAGCAGTTCTTC
CASSEARGYNEQFF
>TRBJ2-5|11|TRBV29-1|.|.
TGCAGCGGTACCGCGACCGAGACCCACTACTTC
CSGTATETHYF
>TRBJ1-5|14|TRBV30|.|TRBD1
TGTGCCTGGAGTGTTGGGACAGGAAATCAGCCCCAGCATTTT
CAWSVGTGNQPQHF
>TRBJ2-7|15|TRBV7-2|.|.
TGTGCCAGCAGCTTATCGATGGGGCCGATTTACGAGCAGTACTTC
CASSLSMGPIYEQYF
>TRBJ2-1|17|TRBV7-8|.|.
TGTGCCAGCAGCTTATTACGGGGGTTGAAATCCTACAATGAGCAGTTCTTC
CASSLLRGLKSYNEQFF
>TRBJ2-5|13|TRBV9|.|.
TGTGCCAGCAGCGTAGACCAGGGGGAGACCCAGTACTTC
CASSVDQGETQYF
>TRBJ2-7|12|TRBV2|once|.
TGTGCCAGCAGTGTAGCAGACTACGAGCAGTACTTC
CASSVADYEQYF
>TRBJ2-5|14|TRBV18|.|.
TGTGCCAGCTCGTCTACAGGGATTCAAGAGACCCAGTACTTC
CASSSTGIQETQYF
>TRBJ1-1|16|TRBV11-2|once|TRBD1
TGTGCCAGCAGCATCCAGGACAGGGCTACGAACACTGAAGCTTTCTTT
CASSIQDRATNTEAFF
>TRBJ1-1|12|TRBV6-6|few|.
TGTGCCAGCTCCCCGGGGCGGACTAAAGCTTTCTTT
CASSPGRTKAFF
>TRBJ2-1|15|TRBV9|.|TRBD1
TGTGCCAGCAGCCCCGTAGGGTCAGGGGGCAATGAGCAGTTCTTC
CASSPVGSGGNEQFF
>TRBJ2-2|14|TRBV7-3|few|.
TGTGCCAGCAGCCCTAAACCTAGTACTGGGGAGCTGTTTTTT
CASSPKPSTGELFF
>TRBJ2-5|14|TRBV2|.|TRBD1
TGTGCCAGCAATGCTCGGGACAGACAAGAGACCCAGTACTTC
CASNARDRQETQYF
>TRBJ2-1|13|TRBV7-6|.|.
TGTGCCAGCAGCTTAGCAAGGGTCAATGAGCAGTTCTTC
CASSLARVNEQFF
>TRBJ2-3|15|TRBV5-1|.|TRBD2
TGCGCCAGCAGCTCACCGGGACTAGCCACAGATACGCAGTATTTT
CASSSPGLATDTQYF
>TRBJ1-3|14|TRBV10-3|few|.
TGTGCCATCAGACCGGACAGCTCTGGAAACACCATATATTTT
CAIRPDSSGNTIYF
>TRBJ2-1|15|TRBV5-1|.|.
TGCGCCAGCAGCTTGCAGGGGGGTCCGTACAATGAGCAGTTCTTC
CASSLQGGPYNEQFF
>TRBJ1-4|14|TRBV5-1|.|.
TGCGCCAGCAGCTCTGGAGGAACTAATGAAAAACTGTTTTTT
CASSSGGTNEKLFF
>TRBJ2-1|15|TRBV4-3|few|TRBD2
TGCGCCAGCAGCCAAAACGGGAGGTCCTACAATGAGCAGTTCTTC
CASSQNGRSYNEQFF
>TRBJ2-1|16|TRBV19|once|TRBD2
TGTGCCAGTAGAATAACTAGCGGGGGTTCCTACAATGAGCAGTTCTTC
CASRITSGGSYNEQFF